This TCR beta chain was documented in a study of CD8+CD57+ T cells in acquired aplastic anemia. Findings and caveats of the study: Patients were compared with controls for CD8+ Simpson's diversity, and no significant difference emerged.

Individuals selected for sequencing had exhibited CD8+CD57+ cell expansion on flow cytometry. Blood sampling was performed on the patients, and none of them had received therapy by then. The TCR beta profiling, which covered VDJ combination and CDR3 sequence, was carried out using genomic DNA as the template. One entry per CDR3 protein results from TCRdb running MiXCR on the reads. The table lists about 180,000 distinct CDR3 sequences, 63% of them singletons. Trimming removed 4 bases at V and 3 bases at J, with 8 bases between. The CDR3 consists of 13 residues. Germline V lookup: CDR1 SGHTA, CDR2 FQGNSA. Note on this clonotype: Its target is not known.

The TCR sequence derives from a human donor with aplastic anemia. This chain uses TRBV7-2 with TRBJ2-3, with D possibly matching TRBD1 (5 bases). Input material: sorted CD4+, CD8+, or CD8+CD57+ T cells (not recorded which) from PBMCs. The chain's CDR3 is CASSSGITDTQYF. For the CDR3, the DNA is TGTGCCAGCAGCTCAGGGATAACAGATACGCAGTATTTT.